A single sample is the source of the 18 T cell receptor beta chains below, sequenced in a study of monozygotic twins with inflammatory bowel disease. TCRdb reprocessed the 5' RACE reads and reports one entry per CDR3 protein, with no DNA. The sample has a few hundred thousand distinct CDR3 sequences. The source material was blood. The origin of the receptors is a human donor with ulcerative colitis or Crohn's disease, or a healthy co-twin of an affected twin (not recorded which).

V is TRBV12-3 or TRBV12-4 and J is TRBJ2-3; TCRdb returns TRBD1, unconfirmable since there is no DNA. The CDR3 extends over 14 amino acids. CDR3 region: CASTGTGRADTQYF.

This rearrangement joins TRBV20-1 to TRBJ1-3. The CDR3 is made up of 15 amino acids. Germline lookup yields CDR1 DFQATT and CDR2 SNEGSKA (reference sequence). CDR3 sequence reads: CSARDSDSPGTSIYF.

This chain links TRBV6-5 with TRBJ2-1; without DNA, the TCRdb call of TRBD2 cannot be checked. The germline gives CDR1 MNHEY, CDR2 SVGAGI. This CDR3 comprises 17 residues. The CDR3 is CASSYSKAGGSFYEQFF.

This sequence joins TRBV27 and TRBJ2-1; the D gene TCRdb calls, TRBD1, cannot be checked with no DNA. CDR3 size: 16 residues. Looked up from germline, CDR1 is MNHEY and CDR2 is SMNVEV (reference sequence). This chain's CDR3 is CASSLVPRGRYNEQFF.

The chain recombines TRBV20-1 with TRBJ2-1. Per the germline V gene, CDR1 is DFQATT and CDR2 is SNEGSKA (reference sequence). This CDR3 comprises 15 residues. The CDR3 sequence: CSASTSGGSYNEQFF.

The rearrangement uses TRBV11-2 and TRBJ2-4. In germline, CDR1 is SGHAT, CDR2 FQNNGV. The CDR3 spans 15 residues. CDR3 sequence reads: CASSLLVLAKNIQYF.

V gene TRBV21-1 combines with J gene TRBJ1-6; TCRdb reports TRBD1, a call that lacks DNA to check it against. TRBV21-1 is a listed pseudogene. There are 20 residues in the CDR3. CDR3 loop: CASSKLKPPGTEIEGSPLHF.

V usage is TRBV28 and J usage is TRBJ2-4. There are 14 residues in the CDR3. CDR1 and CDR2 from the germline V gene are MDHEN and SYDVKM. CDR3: CASGHSLGKNIQYF.

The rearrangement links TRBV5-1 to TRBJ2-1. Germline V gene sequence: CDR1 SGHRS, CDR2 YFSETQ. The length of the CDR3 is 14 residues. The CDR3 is CASSLDKEYNEQFF.

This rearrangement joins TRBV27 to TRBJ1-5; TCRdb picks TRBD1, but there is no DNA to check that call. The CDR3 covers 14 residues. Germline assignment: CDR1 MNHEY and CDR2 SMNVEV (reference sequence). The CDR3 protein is CASSLIQGRQPQHF.

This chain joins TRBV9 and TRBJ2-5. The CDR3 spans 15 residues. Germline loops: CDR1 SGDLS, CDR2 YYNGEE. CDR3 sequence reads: CASSVGPWNQETQYF.

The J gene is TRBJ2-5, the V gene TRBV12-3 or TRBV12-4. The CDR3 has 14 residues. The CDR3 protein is CASSFAGTQETQYF.

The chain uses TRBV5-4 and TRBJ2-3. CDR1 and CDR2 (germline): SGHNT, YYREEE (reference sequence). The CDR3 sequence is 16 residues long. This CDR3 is CASRLWYSALGDTQYF.

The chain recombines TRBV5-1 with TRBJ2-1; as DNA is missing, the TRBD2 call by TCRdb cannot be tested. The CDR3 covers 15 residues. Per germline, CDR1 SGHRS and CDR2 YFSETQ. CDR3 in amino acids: CASSPITGGFNEQFF.

The CDR3 here is CSARDYSLGQGYGYTF. The gene calls are TRBV20-1 and TRBJ1-2; absent DNA, TCRdb's TRBD1 call cannot be checked. Germline V gene lookup returns CDR1 DFQATT and CDR2 SNEGSKA (reference sequence). The CDR3 consists of 16 residues.

The CDR3 spells CASSSLPRGSGGHPYEQYF. The chain carries TRBV27 and TRBJ2-7; absent DNA, TCRdb's TRBD2 call cannot be checked. CDR1 and CDR2 from the germline V gene are MNHEY and SMNVEV (reference sequence). The CDR3 runs to 19 residues.

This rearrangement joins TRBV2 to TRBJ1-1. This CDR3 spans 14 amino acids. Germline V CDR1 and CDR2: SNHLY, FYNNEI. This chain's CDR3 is CASSGEGTGTEAFF.

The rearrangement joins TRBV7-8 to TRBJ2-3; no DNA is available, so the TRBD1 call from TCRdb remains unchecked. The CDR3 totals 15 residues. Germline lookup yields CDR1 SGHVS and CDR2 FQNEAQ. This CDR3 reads CASSLGGASTDTQYF.